These 10 T cell receptor beta chains were all obtained from the same sample, sequenced in a study of shared clonotypes between healthy human individuals. Produced via immunoSEQ multiplex PCR; TCRdb's table is partial and in-frame only. The table records millions of clones, approximately 95% of them present only once. Only CD45RO-negative cells positively selected for CCR7 counted as naive CD8 cells, so terminally differentiated effector memory CD45RA+ cells were excluded. The material sequenced was naive CD8+ T cells sorted from blood. These receptors were collected from a man between 18 and 35 years old in good health.

This chain uses TRBV29-1 with TRBJ2-7; possibly TRBD1 or TRBD2 for D (5 bases each). Per the germline V gene, CDR1 is SQVTM and CDR2 is ANQGSEA. Trimming pared 0 bases from V and 3 bases from J, leaving 18 bases between. The CDR3 contains 16 residues. CDR3 sequence: CSVEDRGTGDVYEQYF. The DNA for the CDR3 is TGCAGCGTTGAAGATCGGGGAACAGGTGATGTCTACGAGCAGTACTTC.

As concerns this clone: This sample also contains other DNA sequences that code for the same CDR3. The rearrangement links TRBV6-1 to TRBJ2-7; no clear D. CDR1 MNHNS and CDR2 SASEGT come from the germline V gene. CDR3 length: 14 amino acids. V was trimmed by 1 base and J by 0 bases, leaving 7 bases between them. Here the CDR3 reads CASSEEAVSYEQYF. The DNA for the CDR3 is TGTGCCAGCAGTGAAGAGGCGGTCTCCTACGAGCAGTACTTC.

The chain carries TRBV4-3 and TRBJ1-2; 7 nucleotides agree with TRBD1. CDR3 length equals 16 residues. The J segment lost 0 bases and the V segment lost 4 bases, leaving 8 bases of the junction unmatched. CDR1 and CDR2 from the germline V gene are LGHNA and YSLEER. The CDR3 DNA reads TGCGCCAGCAGCCCGCGGACAGGTGGGTCTAACTATGGCTACACCTTC. Residues: CASSPRTGGSNYGYTF.

The genes are TRBV6-5 and TRBJ1-1; D remains ambiguous. The germline V gene encodes CDR1 MNHEY and CDR2 SVGAGI. This CDR3 is built from 11 residues. Deletions cut 9 bases from V and 1 base from J, with 6 bases between. The CDR3 DNA reads TGTGCCAGTTGGAGGAACACTGAAGCTTTCTTT. It yields the protein CASWRNTEAFF.

This chain links TRBV4-3 with TRBJ2-7, with TRBD2 as a possible D gene (6 bases). The CDR3 consists of 14 residues. Germline loops: CDR1 LGHNA, CDR2 YSLEER. Trimming left V 1 base short and J 3 bases short, with 10 bases between. CDR3 sequence (DNA): TGCGCCAGCAGCCAAGGGGCTAGCGACTACGAGCAGTACTTC. Protein sequence: CASSQGASDYEQYF.

This sequence joins TRBV5-4 and TRBJ2-1; 11 nucleotides agree with TRBD2. The CDR3 is 18 amino acids. Germline lookup yields CDR1 SGHNT and CDR2 YYREEE (reference sequence). Trimming cost V 4 bases and J 0 bases; bases outside gene matches: 9. In nucleotides, the CDR3 is TGTGCCAGCAGCCCTACTAGCGGGAGACCCAGCTCCTACAATGAGCAGTTCTTC. Encoded protein: CASSPTSGRPSSYNEQFF. Variable domain in full (rest from reference TRBV5-4 and TRBJ2-1): ETGVTQSPTHLIKTRGQQVTLRCSSQSGHNTVSWYQQALGQGPQFIFQYYREEENGRGNFPPRFSGLQFPNYSSELNVNALELDDSALYLCASSPTSGRPSSYNEQFFGPGTRLTVL.

Note on this clone: The identical CDR3 is also encoded by other nucleotide sequences in the sample. The chain carries TRBV29-1 and TRBJ1-1, with unresolved D. CDR1 and CDR2 (germline): SQVTM, ANQGSEA. The CDR3 has 12 residues. V dropped 1 base and J dropped 1 base, with 4 bases sitting between them. In DNA, the CDR3 is TGCAGCGTTGAAGGACAGAACACTGAAGCTTTCTTT. As protein: CSVEGQNTEAFF.

A single count supports this clone. V gene TRBV30 combines with J gene TRBJ1-6; D ambiguous. This CDR3 comprises 15 residues. Germline CDR1 reads GTSNPN; CDR2 reads SVGIG (reference sequence). V lost 7 bases to trimming and J lost 0 bases, with 13 bases between them. The CDR3 DNA is TGTGCCTCGGACTCCTCGAGCTCCTATAATTCACCCCTCCACTTT. Translation gives CASDSSSSYNSPLHF. Using reference TRBV30 and TRBJ1-6 for the parts outside the CDR3, the full variable domain is SQTIHQWPATLVQPVGSPLSLECTVEGTSNPNLYWYRQAAGRGLQLLFYSVGIGQISSEVPQNLSASRPQDRQFILSSKKLLLSDSGFYLCASDSSSSYNSPLHFGNGTRLTVT.

The chain has TRBV4-3 and TRBJ2-7, with 10 nucleotides matching TRBD1. Germline V CDR1 and CDR2: LGHNA, YSLEER. The trim removed 4 bases at V and 6 bases at J, leaving 15 bases unmatched. The CDR3 spans 17 residues. CDR3 sequence reads: CASSRYLTGQGTGEQYF. CDR3 in DNA: TGCGCCAGCAGCCGATACCTAACGGGACAGGGGACGGGCGAGCAGTACTTC.

The chain is built from TRBV29-1 and TRBJ2-7; tentative D call: TRBD1 (5 bases). This CDR3 spans 12 amino acids. Per the germline V gene, CDR1 is SQVTM and CDR2 is ANQGSEA. With 6 bases removed from V and 4 bases from J, the gap between germline ends came to 13 bases. CDR3 amino acids: CSVLTGRYEQYF. CDR3 bases: TGCAGCGTCCTAACAGGACGGTACGAGCAGTACTTC.